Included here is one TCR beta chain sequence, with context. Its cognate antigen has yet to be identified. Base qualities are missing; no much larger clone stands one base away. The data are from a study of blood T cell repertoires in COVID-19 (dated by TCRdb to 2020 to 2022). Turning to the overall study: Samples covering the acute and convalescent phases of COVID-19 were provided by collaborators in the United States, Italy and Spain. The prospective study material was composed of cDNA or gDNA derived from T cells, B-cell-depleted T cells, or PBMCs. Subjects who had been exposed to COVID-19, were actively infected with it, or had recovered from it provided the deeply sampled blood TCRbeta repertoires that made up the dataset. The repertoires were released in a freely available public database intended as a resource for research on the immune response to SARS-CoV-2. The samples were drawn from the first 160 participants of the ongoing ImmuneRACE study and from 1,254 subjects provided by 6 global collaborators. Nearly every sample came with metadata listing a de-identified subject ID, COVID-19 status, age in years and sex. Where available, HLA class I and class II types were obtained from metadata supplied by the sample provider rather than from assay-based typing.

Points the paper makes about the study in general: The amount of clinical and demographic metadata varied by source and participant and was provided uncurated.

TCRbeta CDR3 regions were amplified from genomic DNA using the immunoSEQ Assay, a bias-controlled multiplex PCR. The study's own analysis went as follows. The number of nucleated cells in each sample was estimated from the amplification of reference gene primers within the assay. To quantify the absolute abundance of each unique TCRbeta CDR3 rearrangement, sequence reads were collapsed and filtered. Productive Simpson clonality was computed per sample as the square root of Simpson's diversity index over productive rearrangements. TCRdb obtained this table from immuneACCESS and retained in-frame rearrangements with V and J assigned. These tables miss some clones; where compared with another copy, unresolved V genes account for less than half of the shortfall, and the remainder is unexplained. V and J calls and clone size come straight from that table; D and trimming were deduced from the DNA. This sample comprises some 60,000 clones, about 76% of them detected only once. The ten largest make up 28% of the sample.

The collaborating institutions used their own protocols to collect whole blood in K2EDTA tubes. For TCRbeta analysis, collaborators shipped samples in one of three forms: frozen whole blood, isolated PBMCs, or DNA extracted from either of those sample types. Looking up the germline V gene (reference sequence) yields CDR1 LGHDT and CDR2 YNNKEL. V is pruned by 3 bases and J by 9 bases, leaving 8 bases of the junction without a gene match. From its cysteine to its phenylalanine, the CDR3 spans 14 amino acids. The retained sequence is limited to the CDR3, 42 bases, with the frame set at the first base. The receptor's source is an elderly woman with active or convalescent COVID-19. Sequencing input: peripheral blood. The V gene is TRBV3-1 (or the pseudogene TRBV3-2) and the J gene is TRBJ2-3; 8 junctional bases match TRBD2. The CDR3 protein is CASSHRGGHGTQYF. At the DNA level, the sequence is TGTGCCAGCAGCCATCGGGGGGGCCACGGCACGCAGTATTTT.